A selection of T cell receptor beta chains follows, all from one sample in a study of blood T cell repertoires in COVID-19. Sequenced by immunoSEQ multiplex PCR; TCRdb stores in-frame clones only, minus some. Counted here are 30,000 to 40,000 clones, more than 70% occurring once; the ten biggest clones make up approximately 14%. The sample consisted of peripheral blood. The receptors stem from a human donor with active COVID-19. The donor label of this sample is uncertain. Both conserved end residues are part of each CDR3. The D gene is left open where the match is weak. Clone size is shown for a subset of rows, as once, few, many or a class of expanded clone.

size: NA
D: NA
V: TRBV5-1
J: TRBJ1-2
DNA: TGCGCCAGCAGCTTGGGCGGCAATCTTAACTATGGCTACACCTTC
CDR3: CASSLGGNLNYGYTF

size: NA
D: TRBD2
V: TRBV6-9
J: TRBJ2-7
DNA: TGTGCCAGCCCATACGGAGCCTGCACGGGGGGCGAGCAGTACTTC
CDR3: CASPYGACTGGEQYF

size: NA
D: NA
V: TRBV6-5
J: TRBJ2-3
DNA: TGTGCCAGCAGCAGGGGCCCAGATACGCAGTATTTT
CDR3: CASSRGPDTQYF

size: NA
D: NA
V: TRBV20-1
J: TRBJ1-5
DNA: TGCAGTGCTAGTCCCAGGGGAGTCGGTAGTCAGCCCCAGCATTTT
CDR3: CSASPRGVGSQPQHF

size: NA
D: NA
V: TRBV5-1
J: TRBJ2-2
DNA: TGCGCCAGCAGCGGTGGGACTCGGGGGAGCACCGGGGAGCTGTTTTTT
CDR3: CASSGGTRGSTGELFF

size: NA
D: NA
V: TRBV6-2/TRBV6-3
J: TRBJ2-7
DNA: TGTGCCAGCAGTTATTACGAGGTCGGCGAGCAGTACTTC
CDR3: CASSYYEVGEQYF

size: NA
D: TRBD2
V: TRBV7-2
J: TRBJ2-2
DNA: TGTGCCAGCCAGAAATTAGCGGGGGGGCCCGGGGAGCTGTTTTTT
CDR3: CASQKLAGGPGELFF

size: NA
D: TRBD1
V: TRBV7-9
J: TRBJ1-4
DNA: TGTGCCAGCAACTCGCCAAGAGGGGGCGAGACTACTAATGAAAAACTGTTTTTT
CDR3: CASNSPRGGETTNEKLFF

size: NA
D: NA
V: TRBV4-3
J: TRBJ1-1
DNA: TGCGCCAGCAGCCAAGATGGAGGGACTGGACGGTCTGAAGCTTTCTTT
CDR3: CASSQDGGTGRSEAFF

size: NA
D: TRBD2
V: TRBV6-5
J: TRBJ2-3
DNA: TGTGCCAGCAGTTACCTAGCGGGGGATACAGATACGCAGTATTTT
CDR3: CASSYLAGDTDTQYF

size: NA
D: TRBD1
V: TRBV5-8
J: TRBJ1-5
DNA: TGTGCCAGCAGCAAGGGGGCAAGCAATCAGCCCCAGCATTTT
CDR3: CASSKGASNQPQHF

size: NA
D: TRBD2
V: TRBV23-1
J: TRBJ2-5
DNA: TGCGCCAGCAGACACCATTTAGCGGGGGGGCCGGGTAAGACCCAGTACTTC
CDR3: CASRHHLAGGPGKTQYF

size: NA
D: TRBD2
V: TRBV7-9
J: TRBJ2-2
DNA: TGTGCCAGCAGCTTCGTCCCGGGACTAGTTGCCGGGGAGCTGTTTTTT
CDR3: CASSFVPGLVAGELFF

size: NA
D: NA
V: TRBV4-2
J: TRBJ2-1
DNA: TGTGCCAGCAGCCAAGGGGATAGGGGATATGAGCAGTTCTTC
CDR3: CASSQGDRGYEQFF

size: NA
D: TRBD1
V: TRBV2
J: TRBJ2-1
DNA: TGTGCCAGCAGGGCCGGGACAGGTACCTACAATGAGCAGTTCTTC
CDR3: CASRAGTGTYNEQFF

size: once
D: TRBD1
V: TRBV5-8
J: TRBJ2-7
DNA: TGTGCCAGCAGCTTGGAGTCAGGGGGCGCCTACGAGCAGTACTTC
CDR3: CASSLESGGAYEQYF

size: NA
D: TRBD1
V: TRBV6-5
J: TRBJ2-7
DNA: TGTGCCAGCAGACAATTGACAGGGGCTGACGAGCAGTACTTC
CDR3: CASRQLTGADEQYF

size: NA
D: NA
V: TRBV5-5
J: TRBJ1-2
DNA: TGTGCCAGCAGCTCCGAGGCTAACTATGGCTACACCTTC
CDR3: CASSSEANYGYTF

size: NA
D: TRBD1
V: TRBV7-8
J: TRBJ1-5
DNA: TGTGCCAGCAGCTTAGATGGGACAGGGGTTCAGCCCCAGCATTTT
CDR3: CASSLDGTGVQPQHF